The source of this TCR beta chain is a study of glioma-infiltrating T cells. TCR alpha and beta CDR3 regions were amplified from RNA using iRepertoire nested multiplex PCR. Input was roughly 85-450 ng of tissue mRNA or PBMC total RNA. TCRdb recomputed calls from the multiplex PCR reads with MiXCR, one row per CDR3 protein. The sample holds fewer than 200,000 distinct CDR3 sequences; more than 30% are singletons and the top ten take roughly 21%. This clonotype was seen a few times. Per the germline V gene, CDR1 is LNHDA and CDR2 is SQIVND (reference sequence). The V end lost 10 bases, the J end lost 0 bases, and 13 bases lay between the germline ends. CDR3 length: 15 amino acids.

The TCR originated in a human donor with low-grade glioma or glioblastoma, undergoing nonglioma brain surgery, or in good health (not recorded which). Material: glioma tissue, nonneoplastic brain tissue, or PBMCs (not recorded which). This rearrangement joins TRBV19 to TRBJ2-6; tentative D call: TRBD1 (6 bases). CDR3 sequence reads: CATQRGSSGANVLTF. CDR3 sequence (DNA): TGTGCCACCCAGAGGGGGAGCTCTGGGGCCAACGTCCTGACTTTC.